This TCR beta chain was identified in a study of CD8 T cells in Susac syndrome. Reverse transcription of roughly 0.45 to 1 ug RNA was carried out with random hexamers. Amplification of TCR beta CDR3 was carried out by immunoSEQ multiplex PCR, which covered 54 Vbeta and 13 Jbeta segments. One entry per CDR3 protein results from TCRdb running MiXCR on the immunoSEQ multiplex PCR reads. Of 200,000 to 250,000 distinct CDR3 sequences detected, roughly 96% appear once; the ten largest clones hold 0.08% to 0.095%. The CDR3 covers 15 residues. V shed 1 base and J 4 bases; nucleotides not matched to a gene: 6. Germline V gene data show CDR1 as SGHAT and CDR2 as FQNNGV. This clonotype appeared once.

The sequencing input was CD4+ T cells from PBMCs. The clonotype comes from a human donor with multiple sclerosis. The chain has TRBV11-2 and TRBJ2-5; 7 bases fit TRBD1. The CDR3 coding sequence is TGTGCCAGCAGCTTAGCCAAGGGACAGCCAGAGACCCAGTACTTC. Translating gives CASSLAKGQPETQYF.